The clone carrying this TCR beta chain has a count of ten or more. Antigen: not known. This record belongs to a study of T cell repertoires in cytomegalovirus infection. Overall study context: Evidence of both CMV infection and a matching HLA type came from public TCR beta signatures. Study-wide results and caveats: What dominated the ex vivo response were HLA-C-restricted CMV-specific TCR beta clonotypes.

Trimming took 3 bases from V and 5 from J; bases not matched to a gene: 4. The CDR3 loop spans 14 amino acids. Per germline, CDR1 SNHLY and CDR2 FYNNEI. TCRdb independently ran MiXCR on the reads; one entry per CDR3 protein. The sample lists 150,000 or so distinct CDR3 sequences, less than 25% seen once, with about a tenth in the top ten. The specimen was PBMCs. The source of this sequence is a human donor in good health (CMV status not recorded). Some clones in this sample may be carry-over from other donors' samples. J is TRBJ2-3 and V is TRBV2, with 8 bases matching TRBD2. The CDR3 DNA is TGTGCCAGCAGTGAGGAGCGGGGGATAGATACGCAGTATTTT. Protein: CASSEERGIDTQYF. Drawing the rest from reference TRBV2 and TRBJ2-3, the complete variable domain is EPEVTQTPSHQVTQMGQEVILRCVPISNHLYFYWYRQILGQKVEFLVSFYNNEISEKSEIFDDQFSVERPDGSNFTLKIRSTKLEDSAMYFCASSEERGIDTQYFGPGTRLTVL.